The next 22 T cell receptor beta chains were all read from a single sample in a study of cytomegalovirus exposure and HLA in healthy donors. PCR was performed using 60 Vbeta and 13 Jbeta primers. Produced via immunoSEQ multiplex PCR; TCRdb's table is partial and in-frame only. Among 250,000 or so clones listed, under 90% were seen once. Sequenced: PBMCs. These receptors were collected from a human donor in good health.

This clone was detected a few times. The gene calls are TRBV25-1 and TRBJ2-7, with 9 bases lining up with TRBD1. The germline CDR1 and CDR2 sequences are MGHDK and SYGVNS. J was trimmed by 4 bases and V by 1 base; bases with no gene match: 5. This CDR3 has 15 amino acids. CDR3 DNA: TGTGCCAGCAGTGAATTGTGGGACAGGGAGTACGAGCAGTACTTC. This encodes CASSELWDREYEQYF.

This clone occurred once. J is TRBJ2-5 and V is TRBV27; 9 bases line up with TRBD2. The J call may be incorrect, as the DNA end agrees better with TRBJ2-7. The CDR3 sequence is 14 residues long. Germline CDR1 and CDR2: MNHEY and SMNVEV (reference sequence). The chain's CDR3 is CASSLIAGANEQYF. As DNA, the CDR3 is TGTGCCAGCAGTCTCATAGCGGGAGCCAACGAGCAGTACTTC.

This clone was seen more than once but under ten times. The CDR3 bases are TGCGCCAGCAGCCGAGAGAACAGGGCCAACACTGAAGCTTTCTTT. The encoded protein is CASSRENRANTEAFF. The rearrangement uses TRBV4-1 and TRBJ1-1; possible D gene TRBD1, 6 bases. Germline V gene data show CDR1 as MGHRA and CDR2 as YSYEKL. Trimming pared 4 bases from V and 2 bases from J, leaving 14 bases between. The CDR3 contains 15 residues.

This chain joins TRBV5-8 and TRBJ2-7; a weak D match, TRBD2 (6 bases). The ends were cut back, 0 bases at V and 12 bases at J, with 16 bases in the middle. CDR1 and CDR2 from the germline V gene are SGHTS and YDEGEE. The CDR3 has 13 amino acids. Here the CDR3 reads CASSLGGRTRTYF. CDR3 DNA: TGTGCCAGCAGCTTGGGAGGGAGGACTCGAACGTACTTC.

The genes are TRBV5-4 and TRBJ1-6; D may be TRBD1 (5 bases). Per germline, CDR1 SGHNT and CDR2 YYREEE (reference sequence). CDR3 length: 15 amino acids. The V end lost 2 bases, the J end lost 2 bases, and 8 bases lay between the germline ends. The CDR3 DNA follows: TGTGCCAGCAGCTTCGGGGGAACCTATAATTCACCCCTCCACTTT. Its protein is CASSFGGTYNSPLHF.

The chain links TRBV27 to TRBJ2-7; D uncertain. Trimming shortened V by 0 bases and J by 6 bases, and 9 bases separated the two germline ends. Germline V CDR1 and CDR2: MNHEY, SMNVEV (reference sequence). CDR3 length: 13 residues. The CDR3 nucleotides read TGTGCCAGCAGTTTATCGTCGTTCGGCGAGCAGTACTTC. Its translation: CASSLSSFGEQYF.

The chain has TRBV7-3 and TRBJ1-3, with D possibly matching TRBD1 (5 bases). This CDR3 region has 15 residues. Germline CDR1 and CDR2: SGHTA and FQGTGA. V lost 5 bases and J 1 base, leaving 12 bases between the germline ends. The CDR3 nucleotides are TGTGCCAGCAGCACCACCCCAGGGTCTGGAAACACCATATATTTT. This translates into CASSTTPGSGNTIYF.

V gene TRBV2 combines with J gene TRBJ1-3; possible D gene TRBD1, 5 bases. The germline V gene has CDR1 SNHLY and CDR2 FYNNEI. Trimming pared 5 bases from V and 3 bases from J, leaving 20 bases between. This CDR3 comprises 17 residues. CDR3 residues: CASSIIVGGLNGNTIYF. CDR3 bases: TGTGCCAGCAGTATAATAGTCGGGGGTTTAAATGGAAACACCATATATTTT.

J is TRBJ1-5 and V is TRBV18; 7 bases match TRBD1. Trimming took 2 bases from V and 10 from J; bases not matched to a gene: 17. CDR3 length: 17 residues. The germline CDR1 and CDR2 sequences are KGHSH and LQKENI. CDR3 sequence: CASSPSFTKDRARPQHF. Here the CDR3 DNA reads TGTGCCAGCTCACCATCCTTCACAAAAGACAGGGCTCGACCCCAGCATTTT.

The chain combines TRBV9 with TRBJ2-1, with TRBD2 matching 12 bases. Germline V gene data show CDR1 as SGDLS and CDR2 as YYNGEE. The V gene end was trimmed by 4 bases and the J gene end by 8 bases; junction bases not matched to a gene: 16. The CDR3 loop spans 18 amino acids. The CDR3: CASSSAPGGTSGLHEQFF. The CDR3, as DNA: TGTGCCAGCAGCTCCGCCCCTGGAGGGACTAGCGGGCTCCATGAGCAGTTCTTC.

This clone was counted between two and nine times. The gene calls are TRBV5-1 and TRBJ2-3; 13 positions agree with TRBD2. Trimming cost V 1 base and J 4 bases; bases outside gene matches: 0. The CDR3 is made up of 15 amino acids. The germline V gene encodes CDR1 SGHRS and CDR2 YFSETQ. CDR3 loop: CASSLTSGRADTQYF. As DNA, the CDR3 is TGCGCCAGCAGCTTGACTAGCGGGAGGGCAGATACGCAGTATTTT.

The chain uses TRBV9 and TRBJ2-4; 8 nucleotides line up with TRBD1. V lost 4 bases, J lost 3 bases, and 3 bases stayed unmatched. This CDR3 comprises 14 residues. Germline CDR1 reads SGDLS; CDR2 reads YYNGEE. The chain's CDR3 is CASSPGTGKNIQYF. CDR3 nucleotide sequence: TGTGCCAGCAGCCCCGGGACAGGCAAAAACATTCAGTACTTC.

This clone was seen only a few times. This rearrangement joins TRBV7-9 to TRBJ2-1; TRBD2 matches at 10 bases. V shed 3 bases and J 5 bases; nucleotides not matched to a gene: 7. In germline, CDR1 is SEHNR, CDR2 FQNEAQ (reference sequence). CDR3 length: 16 residues. CDR3 sequence reads: CASSFQAGGANNEQFF. The CDR3 coding sequence is TGTGCCAGCAGCTTCCAAGCGGGAGGGGCTAACAATGAGCAGTTCTTC. Based on the CDR3 plus reference TRBV7-9 and TRBJ2-1, the full variable domain is DTGVSQNPRHKITKRGQNVTFRCDPISEHNRLYWYRQTLGQGPEFLTYFQNEAQLEKSRLLSDRFSAERPKGSFSTLEIQRTEQGDSAMYLCASSFQAGGANNEQFFGPGTRLTVL.

The sample holds a few counts of this clone. The chain links TRBV7-6 to TRBJ2-3, with 7 bases aligning to TRBD2. Germline V CDR1 and CDR2: SGHVS, FNYEAQ. CDR3 length: 16 residues. The J segment lost 1 base and the V segment lost 1 base, leaving 5 bases of the junction unmatched. Here the CDR3 DNA reads TGTGCCAGCAGCTTAGTCCGGGACTACGGCACAGATACGCAGTATTTT. This encodes CASSLVRDYGTDTQYF.

The J gene is TRBJ2-7, the V gene TRBV27; D is perhaps TRBD1 (6 bases). Germline V lookup: CDR1 MNHEY, CDR2 SMNVEV (reference sequence). Deletions cut 6 bases from V and 4 bases from J, with 16 bases between. CDR3 size: 14 residues. Here the CDR3 reads CASRQGLSGYEQYF. For the CDR3, the DNA is TGTGCCAGCAGACAGGGATTAAGTGGTTACGAGCAGTACTTC.

For the CDR3, the DNA is TGTGCCAGACGGGACAGGGAGGTAGACTATGGCTACACCTTC. It specifies CARRDREVDYGYTF. The chain is built from TRBV2 and TRBJ1-2; 9 bases match TRBD1. V lost 9 bases to trimming and J lost 3 bases; unmatched junction nucleotides: 8. Germline V gene data show CDR1 as SNHLY and CDR2 as FYNNEI. The CDR3 is 14 residues long.

This rearrangement joins TRBV7-6 to TRBJ2-7; 16 bases are shared with TRBD2. Germline V lookup: CDR1 SGHVS, CDR2 FNYEAQ. CDR3 length: 19 amino acids. Unmatched junction bases numbered 12, after V lost 5 bases and J lost 2 bases. CDR3 nucleotide sequence: TGTGCCAGCAGCACCAAACCGGGACTAGCGGGAGGGGGCCCCTACGAGCAGTACTTC. As protein: CASSTKPGLAGGGPYEQYF. The whole variable domain, filled in from reference TRBV7-6 and TRBJ2-7, reads GAGVSQSPRYKVTKRGQDVALRCDPISGHVSLYWYRQALGQGPEFLTYFNYEAQQDKSGLPNDRFSAERPEGSISTLTIQRTEQRDSAMYRCASSTKPGLAGGGPYEQYFGPGTRLTVT.

CDR3 loop: CASAGQGAGVGLFF. CDR3 coding DNA: TGTGCCAGCGCTGGACAGGGGGCAGGGGTGGGGCTGTTTTTT. V gene TRBV6-1 combines with J gene TRBJ2-2, with 11 bases lining up with TRBD1. J was trimmed by 13 bases and V by 8 bases; bases with no gene match: 12. The germline gives CDR1 MNHNS, CDR2 SASEGT. This CDR3 has 14 amino acids.

V and J are TRBV6-6 and TRBJ1-4; the match to TRBD1 covers 8 bases. Germline CDR1 and CDR2: MNHNY and SVGAGI (reference sequence). With V trimmed by 7 bases and J by 7 bases, 8 bases remained unmatched. The CDR3 is 14 amino acids. CDR3 amino acids: CASILGQASEKLFF. CDR3 nucleotides: TGTGCCAGCATCTTGGGACAGGCGAGTGAAAAACTGTTTTTT.

This clone appeared once. An end of the junction differs from the germline gene, which may be a read error. The chain has TRBV2 and TRBJ1-4; 12 bases are a match to TRBD1. CDR1 and CDR2 (germline): SNHLY, FYNNEI. CDR3 size: 18 residues. The CDR3 loop reads CASREGTGGAWANEKLFF. CDR3 sequence (DNA): TGTGCCAGCAGAGAAGGGACAGGGGGCGCGTGGGCTAATGAAAAACTGTTTTTT. Full variable domain (remainder filled in from reference TRBV2 and TRBJ1-4): EPEVTQTPSHQVTQMGQEVILRCVPISNHLYFYWYRQILGQKVEFLVSFYNNEISEKSEIFDDQFSVERPDGSNFTLKIRSTKLEDSAMYFCASREGTGGAWANEKLFFGSGTQLSVL.

The CDR3 nucleotides are TGCGCCAGCAGCCAAGCCCAGGGGGCTAACACCGGGGAGCTGTTTTTT. It codes for CASSQAQGANTGELFF. This chain connects TRBV4-1 to TRBJ2-2; 8 nucleotides line up with TRBD1. Germline CDR1 reads MGHRA; CDR2 reads YSYEKL. This CDR3 region has 16 residues. With V trimmed by 1 base and J by 2 bases, 3 bases remained unmatched.

CDR3 region: CASSGVTGTGDKKNSYEQYF. The CDR3, as DNA: TGTGCCAGCAGTGGCGTTACCGGGACAGGAGACAAGAAAAACTCCTACGAGCAGTACTTC. The V call is TRBV6-4, the J call TRBJ2-7; 8 bases fit TRBD1. The CDR3 spans 20 residues. Germline V CDR1 and CDR2: MRHNA, SNTAGT. Losses at the gene ends were 4 bases for V and 0 bases for J; bases not matched to a gene: 20.